Listed here is a single T cell receptor (beta chain). It lacks a known antigen. Per-base qualities were not stored, and no clone one base away is much larger. This specimen comes from a study of a mutant IDH1 vaccine in newly diagnosed glioma (dated by TCRdb to the early 2020s). At the level of the whole study: Vaccination started 4-6 weeks after radiotherapy alone, or was given together with temozolomide cycles in the groups whose treatment included chemotherapy. The week-35 safety follow-up took place at visit V12, and the week-47 end of study took place at visit V13. Before enrollment, patients had received standard therapy of radiotherapy alone, temozolomide alone, or radiochemotherapy with temozolomide; most received the combination. Peripheral blood was collected at six visits: V03 (baseline), V05, V07, V10, V12 and V13. Of the 25 to 35 patients who were treated, approximately 60% were male and 37.5% were female, and the mean age was about 40 years. For exploratory analyses, longitudinal TCRB deep sequencing was carried out in more than 20 treated patients wherever samples were available.

To prepare the library, the immunoSEQ multiplex PCR assay was applied. Rearranged TCR beta chain sequences were amplified using the hsTCRB Kit according to the manufacturer's protocol. TCRB libraries were sequenced on an Illumina MiSeq. Per the original workflow: The kit vendor's proprietary platform handled demultiplexing, trimming and gene mapping. TCRdb obtained this table from immuneACCESS and retained in-frame rearrangements with V and J assigned. These tables miss some clones; where compared with another copy, unresolved V genes account for less than half of the shortfall, and the remainder is unexplained. The V and J calls and clone size are taken from that table; D and trimming were inferred from the DNA. For this sample there are over 10,000 clones; just over 75% appear just once. Less than 5% of the sample rests with the top ten. What the time point label conveys for this sample: week 47, end of study. Every vaccine dose consisted of 300 ug of a 20-mer mutant IDH1 peptide in Montanide, administered subcutaneously together with topical imiquimod. Patients were given eight vaccinations, in weeks 1, 3, 5, 7, 11, 15, 19 and 23, which matched visits V03 through V10. Newly diagnosed WHO grade 3 or 4 IDH1-mutant astrocytomas showing loss of nuclear ATRX were present in the donors. The samples were drawn from NOA16, a multicentre, single-arm, open-label phase I trial in Germany that tested a mutant IDH1 peptide vaccine in humans for the first time. Genomic DNA for TCRB sequencing was extracted from EDTA blood using the DNeasy Blood and Tissue Kit.

From the cysteine up to the phenylalanine, the CDR3 has a length of 16 residues. The entry retains the CDR3 DNA only, 48 bases that are in frame from base 1. Compared with germline, V lacks 10 bases and J lacks 6 bases; bases without a gene match: 15. CDR1 and CDR2 are read off the germline V gene as ENHRY and SYGVKD. Study-wide conclusions, independent of this receptor: PBMC samples for TCRB deep sequencing were selected based on availability. Changes in the top peripheral T cell clonotypes picked up by TCRB sequencing did not appear to be linked to pseudoprogression. The authors stated that sample limitations prevented analyses of patient blood samples from being reproduced. Immune responses induced by the vaccine were seen in more than 85% of patients across multiple MHC alleles.

This clonotype was sampled from a woman aged 40-49 years with glioma. The sequencing here drew on PBMCs, taken from a glioma patient whose treatment included an IDH1 peptide vaccine. Rearrangement joined TRBV10-3 to TRBJ1-5, with 10 bases aligning to TRBD1. The DNA is TGTGCCACTCAGTGGGGAGGGCGGGACAGGGGTCAGCCCCAGCATTTT. This is translated as CATQWGGRDRGQPQHF.